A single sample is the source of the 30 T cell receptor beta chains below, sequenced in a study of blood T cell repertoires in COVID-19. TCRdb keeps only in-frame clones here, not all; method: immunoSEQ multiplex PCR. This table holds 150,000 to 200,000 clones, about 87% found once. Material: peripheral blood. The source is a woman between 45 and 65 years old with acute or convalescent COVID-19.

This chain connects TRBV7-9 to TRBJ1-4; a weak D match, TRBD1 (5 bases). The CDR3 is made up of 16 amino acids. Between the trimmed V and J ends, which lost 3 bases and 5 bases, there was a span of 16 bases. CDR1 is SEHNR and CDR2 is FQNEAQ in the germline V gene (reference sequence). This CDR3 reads CASSFVYGGDNEKLFF. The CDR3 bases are TGTGCCAGCAGCTTTGTTTACGGGGGAGACAATGAAAAACTGTTTTTT.

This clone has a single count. CDR3 protein: CASSLAMGQGGAGGYTF. CDR3 DNA sequence: TGTGCCAGCAGCTTAGCCATGGGACAGGGCGGTGCCGGGGGCTACACCTTC. The chain uses TRBV7-6 and TRBJ1-2, with 9 bases matching TRBD1. The junction had 13 bases not matched to a gene; V was cut back by 0 bases and J by 8 bases. In germline, CDR1 is SGHVS, CDR2 FNYEAQ. The CDR3 length is 17 residues.

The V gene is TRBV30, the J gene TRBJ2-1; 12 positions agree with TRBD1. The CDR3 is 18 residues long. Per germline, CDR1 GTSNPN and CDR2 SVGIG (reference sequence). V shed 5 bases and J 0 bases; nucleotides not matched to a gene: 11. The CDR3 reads CAWGPWDRGLSSYNEQFF. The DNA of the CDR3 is TGTGCCTGGGGCCCGTGGGACAGGGGGCTCAGCTCCTACAATGAGCAGTTCTTC. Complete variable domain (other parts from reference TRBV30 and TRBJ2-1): SQTIHQWPATLVQPVGSPLSLECTVEGTSNPNLYWYRQAAGRGLQLLFYSVGIGQISSEVPQNLSASRPQDRQFILSSKKLLLSDSGFYLCAWGPWDRGLSSYNEQFFGPGTRLTVL.

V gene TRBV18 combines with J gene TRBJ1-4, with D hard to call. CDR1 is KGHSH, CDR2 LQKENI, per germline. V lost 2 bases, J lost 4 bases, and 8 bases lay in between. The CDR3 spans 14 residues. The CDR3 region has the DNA TGTGCCAGCTCACCAGCCCCCGGTAATGAAAAACTGTTTTTT. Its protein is CASSPAPGNEKLFF.

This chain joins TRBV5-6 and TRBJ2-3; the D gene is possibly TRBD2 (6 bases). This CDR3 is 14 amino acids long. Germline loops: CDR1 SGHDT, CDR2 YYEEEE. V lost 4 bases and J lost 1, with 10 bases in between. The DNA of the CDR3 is TGTGCCAGCAGCACCCAGCGGGGCACAGATACGCAGTATTTT. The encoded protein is CASSTQRGTDTQYF.

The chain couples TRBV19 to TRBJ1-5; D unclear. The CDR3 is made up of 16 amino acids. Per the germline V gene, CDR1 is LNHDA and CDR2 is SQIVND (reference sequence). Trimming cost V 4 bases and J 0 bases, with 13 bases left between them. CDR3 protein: CASSKSDHYSNQPQHF. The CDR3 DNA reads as TGTGCCAGTAGTAAATCAGATCACTATAGCAATCAGCCCCAGCATTTT.

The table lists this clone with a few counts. CDR3 in DNA: TGTGCCAGCAGTTCCCAGGGGGCGGGCAATCAGCCCCAGCATTTT. This gives the protein CASSSQGAGNQPQHF. This rearrangement joins TRBV28 to TRBJ1-5; 8 bases map to TRBD1. This CDR3 has 15 amino acids. With V trimmed by 4 bases and J by 2 bases, 4 bases remained unmatched. The germline CDR1 and CDR2 sequences are MDHEN and SYDVKM.

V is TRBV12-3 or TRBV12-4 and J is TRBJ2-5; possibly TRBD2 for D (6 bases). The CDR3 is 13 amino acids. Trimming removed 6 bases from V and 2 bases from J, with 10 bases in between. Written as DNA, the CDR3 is TGTGCCAGCAGAGGGACTCCTCAAGAGACCCAGTACTTC. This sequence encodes CASRGTPQETQYF.

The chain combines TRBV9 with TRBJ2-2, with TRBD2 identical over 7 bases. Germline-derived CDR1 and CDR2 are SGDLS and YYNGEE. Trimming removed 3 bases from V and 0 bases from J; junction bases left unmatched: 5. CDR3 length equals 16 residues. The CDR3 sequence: CASSARRGANTGELFF. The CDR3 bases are TGTGCCAGCAGCGCGCGCCGGGGGGCGAACACCGGGGAGCTGTTTTTT.

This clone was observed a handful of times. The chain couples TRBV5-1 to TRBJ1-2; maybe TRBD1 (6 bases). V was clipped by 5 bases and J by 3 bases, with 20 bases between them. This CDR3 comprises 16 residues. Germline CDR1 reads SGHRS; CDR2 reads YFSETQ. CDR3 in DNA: TGCGCCAGCAGTTCCGGACAGCATTCTTTCGACTATGGCTACACCTTC. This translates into CASSSGQHSFDYGYTF.

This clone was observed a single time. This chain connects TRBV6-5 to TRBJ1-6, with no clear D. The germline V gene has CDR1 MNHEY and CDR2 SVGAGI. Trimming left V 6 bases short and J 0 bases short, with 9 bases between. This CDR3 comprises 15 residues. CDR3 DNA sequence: TGTGCCAGCAGACCTCATAGCTCCTATAATTCACCCCTCCACTTT. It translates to CASRPHSSYNSPLHF.

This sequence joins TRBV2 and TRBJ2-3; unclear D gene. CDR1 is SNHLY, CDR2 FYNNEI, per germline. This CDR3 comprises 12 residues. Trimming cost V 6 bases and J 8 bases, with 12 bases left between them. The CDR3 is CASRGPQGTQYF. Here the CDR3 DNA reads TGTGCCAGCAGGGGCCCCCAAGGTACGCAGTATTTT.

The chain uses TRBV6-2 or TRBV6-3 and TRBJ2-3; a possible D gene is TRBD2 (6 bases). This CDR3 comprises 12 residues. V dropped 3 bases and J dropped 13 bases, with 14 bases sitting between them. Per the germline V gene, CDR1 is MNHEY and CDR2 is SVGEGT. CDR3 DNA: TGTGCCAGCAGTTATCGGGGGAACCGGAAGTATTTT. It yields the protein CASSYRGNRKYF.

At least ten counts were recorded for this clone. This CDR3 is CASSSDRSRQYF. The CDR3, as DNA: TGTGCCAGCAGTTCCGACAGGTCGAGGCAGTACTTC. The rearrangement joins TRBV12-3 or TRBV12-4 to TRBJ2-7; possibly TRBD1 for D (6 bases). CDR3 length: 12 amino acids. V was trimmed by 4 bases and J by 9 bases, leaving 13 bases between them.

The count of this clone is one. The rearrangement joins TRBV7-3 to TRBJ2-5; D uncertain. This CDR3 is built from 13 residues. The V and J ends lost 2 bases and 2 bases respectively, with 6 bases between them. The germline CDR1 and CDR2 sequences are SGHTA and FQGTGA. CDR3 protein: CASSLFRQETQYF. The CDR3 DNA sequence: TGTGCCAGCAGCTTATTCAGGCAAGAGACCCAGTACTTC.

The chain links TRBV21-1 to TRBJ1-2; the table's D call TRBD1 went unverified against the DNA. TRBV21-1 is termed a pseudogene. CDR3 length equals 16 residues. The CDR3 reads CARTGDRGGGNYGYTF. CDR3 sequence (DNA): TGTGCCAGGACGGGGGACAGGGGAGGAGGTAACTATGGCTACACCTTC.

The CDR3 bases are TGTGCCAGCACGCAGGGATCCTACGAGCAGTACTTC. Its translation: CASTQGSYEQYF. The rearrangement joins TRBV12-3 or TRBV12-4 to TRBJ2-7; maybe TRBD1 (5 bases). This CDR3 has 12 amino acids. Trimming stripped 7 bases from V and 1 base from J, with 8 bases between.

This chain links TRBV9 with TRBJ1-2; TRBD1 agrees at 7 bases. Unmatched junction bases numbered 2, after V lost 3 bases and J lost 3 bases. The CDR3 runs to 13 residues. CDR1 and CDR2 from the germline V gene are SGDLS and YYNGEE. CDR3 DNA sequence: TGTGCCAGCAGCGGACAGGGAGACTATGGCTACACCTTC. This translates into CASSGQGDYGYTF.

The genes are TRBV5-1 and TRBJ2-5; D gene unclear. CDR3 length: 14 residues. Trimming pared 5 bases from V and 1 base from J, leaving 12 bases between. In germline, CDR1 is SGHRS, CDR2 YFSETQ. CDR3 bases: TGCGCCAGCAGTCGAGGCGGAGTCCAAGAGACCCAGTACTTC. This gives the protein CASSRGGVQETQYF.

CDR3 loop: CASSYSGRGGSPLHF. As DNA, the CDR3 is TGTGCCAGCAGTTACTCGGGCAGGGGTGGTTCACCCCTCCACTTT. J is TRBJ1-6 and V is TRBV6-5; possible D gene TRBD1, 6 bases. CDR3 length: 15 amino acids. Germline lookup yields CDR1 MNHEY and CDR2 SVGAGI. The V end lost 0 bases, the J end lost 9 bases, and 12 bases lay between the germline ends.

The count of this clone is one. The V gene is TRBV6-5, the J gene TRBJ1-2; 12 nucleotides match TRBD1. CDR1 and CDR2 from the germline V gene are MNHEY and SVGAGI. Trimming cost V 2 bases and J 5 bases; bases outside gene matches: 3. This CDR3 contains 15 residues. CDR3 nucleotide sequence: TGTGCCAGCAGTTACAGGGGACAGGGGGCTTATGGCTACACCTTC. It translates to CASSYRGQGAYGYTF.

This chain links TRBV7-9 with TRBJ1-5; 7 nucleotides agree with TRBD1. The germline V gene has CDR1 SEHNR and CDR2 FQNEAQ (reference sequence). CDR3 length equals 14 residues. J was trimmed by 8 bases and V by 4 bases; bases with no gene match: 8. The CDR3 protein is CASSSLTGFKPQHF. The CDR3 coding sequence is TGTGCCAGCAGCTCCCTGACAGGGTTCAAGCCCCAGCATTTT.

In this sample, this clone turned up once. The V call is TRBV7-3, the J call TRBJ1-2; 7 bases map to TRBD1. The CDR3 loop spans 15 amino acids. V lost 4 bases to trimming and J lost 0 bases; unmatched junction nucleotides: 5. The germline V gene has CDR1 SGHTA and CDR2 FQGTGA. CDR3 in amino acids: CASSSGQLSNYGYTF. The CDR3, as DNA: TGTGCCAGCAGCTCGGGACAGCTGTCTAACTATGGCTACACCTTC. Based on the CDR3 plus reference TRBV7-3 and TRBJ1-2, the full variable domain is GAGVSQTPSNKVTEKGKYVELRCDPISGHTALYWYRQSLGQGPEFLIYFQGTGAADDSGLPNDRFFAVRPEGSVSTLKIQRTERGDSAVYLCASSSGQLSNYGYTFGSGTRLTVV.

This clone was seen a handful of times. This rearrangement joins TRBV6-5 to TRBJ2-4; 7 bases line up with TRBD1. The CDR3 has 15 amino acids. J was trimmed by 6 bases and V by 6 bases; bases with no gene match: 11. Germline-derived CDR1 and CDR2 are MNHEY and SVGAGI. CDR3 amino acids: CASRPGQYVGNIQYF. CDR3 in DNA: TGTGCCAGCAGGCCGGGACAGTACGTGGGAAACATTCAGTACTTC.

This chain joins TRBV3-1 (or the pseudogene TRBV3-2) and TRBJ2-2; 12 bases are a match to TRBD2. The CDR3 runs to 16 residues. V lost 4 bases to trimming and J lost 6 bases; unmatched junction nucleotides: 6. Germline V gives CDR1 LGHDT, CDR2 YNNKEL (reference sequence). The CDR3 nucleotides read TGTGCCAGCAGCCGGCTAGCGGGGGGGCTCGCCGGGGAGCTGTTTTTT. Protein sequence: CASSRLAGGLAGELFF.

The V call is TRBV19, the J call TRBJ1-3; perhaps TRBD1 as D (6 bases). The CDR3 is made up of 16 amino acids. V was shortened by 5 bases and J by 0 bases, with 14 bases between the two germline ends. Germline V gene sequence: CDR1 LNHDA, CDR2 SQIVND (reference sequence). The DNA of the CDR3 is TGTGCCAGTAGTTTACAGGGAATTAGCTCTGGAAACACCATATATTTT. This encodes CASSLQGISSGNTIYF.

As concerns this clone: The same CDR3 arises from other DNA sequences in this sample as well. Written as DNA, the CDR3 is TGTGCCAGCAGTTTTCGCGGGAACACTGAAGCTTTCTTT. Its translation: CASSFRGNTEAFF. The rearrangement joins TRBV12-3 or TRBV12-4 to TRBJ1-1; D is uncertain. The V end lost 3 bases, the J end lost 1 base, and 6 bases lay between the germline ends. This CDR3 spans 13 amino acids.

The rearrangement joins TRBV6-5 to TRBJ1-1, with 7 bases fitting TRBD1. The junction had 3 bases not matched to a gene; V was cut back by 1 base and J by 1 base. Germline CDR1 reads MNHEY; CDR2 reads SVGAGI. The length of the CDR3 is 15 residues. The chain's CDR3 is CASSYLTGANTEAFF. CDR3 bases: TGTGCCAGCAGTTACTTAACAGGGGCGAACACTGAAGCTTTCTTT.

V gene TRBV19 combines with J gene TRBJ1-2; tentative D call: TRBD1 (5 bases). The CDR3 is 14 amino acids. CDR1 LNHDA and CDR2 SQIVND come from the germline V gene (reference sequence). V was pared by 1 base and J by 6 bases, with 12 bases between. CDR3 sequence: CASSIGAGTHGYTF. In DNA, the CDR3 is TGTGCCAGTAGTATAGGGGCGGGGACCCATGGCTACACCTTC.

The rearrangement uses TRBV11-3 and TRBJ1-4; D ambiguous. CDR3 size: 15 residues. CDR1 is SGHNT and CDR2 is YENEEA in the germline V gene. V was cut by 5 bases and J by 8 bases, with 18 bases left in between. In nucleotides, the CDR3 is TGTGCCAGCAGCGCAGTCACCGGGTCCGGCGAAAAACTGTTTTTT. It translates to CASSAVTGSGEKLFF.